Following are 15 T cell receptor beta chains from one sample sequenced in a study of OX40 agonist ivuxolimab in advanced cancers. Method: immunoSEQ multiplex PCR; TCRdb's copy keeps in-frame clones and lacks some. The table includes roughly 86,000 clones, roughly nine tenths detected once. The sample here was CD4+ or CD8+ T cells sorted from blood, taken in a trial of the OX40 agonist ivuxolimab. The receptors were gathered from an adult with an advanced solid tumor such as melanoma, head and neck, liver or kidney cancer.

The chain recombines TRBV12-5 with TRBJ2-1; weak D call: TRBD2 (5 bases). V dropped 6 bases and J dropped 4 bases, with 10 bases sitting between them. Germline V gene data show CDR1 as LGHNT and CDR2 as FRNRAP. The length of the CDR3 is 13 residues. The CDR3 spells CASGRTGYNEQFF. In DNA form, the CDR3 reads TGTGCTAGTGGCAGGACTGGTTACAATGAGCAGTTCTTC.

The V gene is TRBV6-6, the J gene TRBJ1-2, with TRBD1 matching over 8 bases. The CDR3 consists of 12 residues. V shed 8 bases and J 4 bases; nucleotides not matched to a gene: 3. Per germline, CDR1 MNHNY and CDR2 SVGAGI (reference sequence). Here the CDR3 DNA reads TGTGCCAGCCACAGGGGGGGCTATGGCTACACCTTC. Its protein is CASHRGGYGYTF.

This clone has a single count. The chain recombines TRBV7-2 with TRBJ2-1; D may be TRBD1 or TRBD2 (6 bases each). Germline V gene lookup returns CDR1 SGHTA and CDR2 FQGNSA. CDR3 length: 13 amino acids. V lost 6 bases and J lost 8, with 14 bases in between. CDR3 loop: CASSRTNRDEQFF. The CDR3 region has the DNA TGTGCCAGCAGTAGGACTAACAGGGATGAGCAGTTCTTC.

Here the CDR3 DNA reads TGTGCCAGCAGCTTAGCCCTGACAGGGGCCTATGGCTACACCTTC. Translated: CASSLALTGAYGYTF. The chain joins TRBV7-2 to TRBJ1-2; 8 nucleotides align to TRBD1. Looked up from germline, CDR1 is SGHTA and CDR2 is FQGNSA. CDR3 length: 15 residues. Unmatched junction bases numbered 4, after V lost 0 bases and J lost 4 bases. Full variable domain (missing parts from reference TRBV7-2 and TRBJ1-2): GAGVSQSPSNKVTEKGKDVELRCDPISGHTALYWYRQSLGQGLEFLIYFQGNSAPDKSGLPSDRFSAERTGGSVSTLTIQRTQQEDSAVYLCASSLALTGAYGYTFGSGTRLTVV.

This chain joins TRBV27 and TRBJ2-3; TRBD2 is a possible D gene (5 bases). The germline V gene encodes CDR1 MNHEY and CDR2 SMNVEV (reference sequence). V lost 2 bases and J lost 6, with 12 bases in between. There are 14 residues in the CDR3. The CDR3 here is CASSLRRLGDTQYF. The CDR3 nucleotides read TGTGCCAGCAGTTTAAGGAGGCTGGGGGATACGCAGTATTTT.

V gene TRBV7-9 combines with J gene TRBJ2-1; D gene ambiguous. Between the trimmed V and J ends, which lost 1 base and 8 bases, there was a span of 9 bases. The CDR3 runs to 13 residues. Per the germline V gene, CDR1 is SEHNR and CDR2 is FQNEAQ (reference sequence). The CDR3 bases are TGTGCCAGCAGCTTAGTATTGGGCGATGAGCAGTTCTTC. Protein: CASSLVLGDEQFF.

CDR3 region: CASSLVVTPDQPQHF. CDR3 DNA: TGTGCCAGCAGCTTAGTGGTGACTCCAGATCAGCCCCAGCATTTT. The J gene is TRBJ1-5, the V gene TRBV7-2; unclear D gene. This CDR3 spans 15 amino acids. V dropped 1 base and J dropped 5 bases, with 12 bases sitting between them. Per germline, CDR1 SGHTA and CDR2 FQGNSA.

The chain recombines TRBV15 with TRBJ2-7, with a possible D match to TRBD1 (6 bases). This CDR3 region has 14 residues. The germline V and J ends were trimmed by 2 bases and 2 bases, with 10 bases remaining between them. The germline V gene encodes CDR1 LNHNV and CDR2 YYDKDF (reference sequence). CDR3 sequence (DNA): TGTGCCACCAGCAGACAGGACAGAACCTACGAGCAGTACTTC. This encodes CATSRQDRTYEQYF.

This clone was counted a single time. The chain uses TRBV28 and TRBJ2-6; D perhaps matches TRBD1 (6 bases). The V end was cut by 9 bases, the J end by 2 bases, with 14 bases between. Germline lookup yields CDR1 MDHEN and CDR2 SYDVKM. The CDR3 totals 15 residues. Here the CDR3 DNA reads TGTGCCAGTATCAAGCAGGGGCCTGGGGCCAACGTCCTGACTTTC. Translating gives CASIKQGPGANVLTF.

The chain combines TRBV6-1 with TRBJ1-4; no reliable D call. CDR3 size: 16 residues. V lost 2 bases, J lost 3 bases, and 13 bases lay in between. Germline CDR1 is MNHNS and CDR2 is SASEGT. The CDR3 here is CASSERKGVANEKLFF. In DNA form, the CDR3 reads TGTGCCAGCAGTGAACGAAAGGGAGTGGCTAATGAAAAACTGTTTTTT.

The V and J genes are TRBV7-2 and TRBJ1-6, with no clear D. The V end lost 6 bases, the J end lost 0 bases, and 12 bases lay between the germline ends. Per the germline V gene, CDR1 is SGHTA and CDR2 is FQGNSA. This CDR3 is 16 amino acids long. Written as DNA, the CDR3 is TGTGCCAGCAGTACACGACGGATCTCCTATAATTCACCCCTCCACTTT. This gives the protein CASSTRRISYNSPLHF.

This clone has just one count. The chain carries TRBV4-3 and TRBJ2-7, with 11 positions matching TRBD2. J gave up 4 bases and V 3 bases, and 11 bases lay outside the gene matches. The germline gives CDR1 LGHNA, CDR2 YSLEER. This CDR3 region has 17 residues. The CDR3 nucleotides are TGCGCCAGCAGCCAGATACTAGCGGGAGTCCGGGGGTACGAGCAGTACTTC. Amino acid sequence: CASSQILAGVRGYEQYF.

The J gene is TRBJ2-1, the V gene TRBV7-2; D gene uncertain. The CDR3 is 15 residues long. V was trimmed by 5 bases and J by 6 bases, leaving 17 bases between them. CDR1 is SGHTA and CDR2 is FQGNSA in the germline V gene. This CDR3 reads CASSPQAITSNEQFF. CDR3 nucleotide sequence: TGTGCCAGCAGCCCTCAAGCGATTACGTCCAATGAGCAGTTCTTC.

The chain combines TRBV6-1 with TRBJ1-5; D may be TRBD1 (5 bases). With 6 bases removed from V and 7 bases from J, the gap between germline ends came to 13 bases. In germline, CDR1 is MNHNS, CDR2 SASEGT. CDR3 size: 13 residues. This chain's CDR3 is CASSRVGGQPQHF. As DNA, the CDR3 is TGTGCCAGCAGCAGGGTGGGCGGGCAGCCCCAGCATTTT.

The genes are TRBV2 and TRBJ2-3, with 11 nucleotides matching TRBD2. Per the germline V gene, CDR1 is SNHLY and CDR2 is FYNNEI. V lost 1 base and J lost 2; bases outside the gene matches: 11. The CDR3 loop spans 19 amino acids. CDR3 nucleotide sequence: TGTGCCAGCAGTGAAGGGACTAGCGGGCCCTATCGCTCCACAGATACGCAGTATTTT. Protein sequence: CASSEGTSGPYRSTDTQYF. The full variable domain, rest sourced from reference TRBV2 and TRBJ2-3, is EPEVTQTPSHQVTQMGQEVILRCVPISNHLYFYWYRQILGQKVEFLVSFYNNEISEKSEIFDDQFSVERPDGSNFTLKIRSTKLEDSAMYFCASSEGTSGPYRSTDTQYFGPGTRLTVL.